This T cell receptor beta chain was sequenced in a study of T cell responses to AZD1222 COVID-19 vaccine. The assay was immunoSEQ multiplex PCR, and TCRdb's table has in-frame clones only and misses some. Here the sample spans 100,000 to 150,000 clones, roughly 90% being singletons. To note about this clone: The antigen is unknown. One end of the junction varies from germline; a read error may be responsible.

Study outcomes and limitations: Sampled repertoires all dated from after the peak T cell response. Spike-specific TCR depth and breadth grew after two AZD1222 doses.

Sequencing used peripheral blood, obtained 28 days after the second AZD1222 dose. This receptor was identified in an adult who received the AZD1222 COVID-19 vaccine.

The CDR3 nucleotides are TGTGCCAGCTCACCCCCGGGACAGGGCCATGACGGAGAGAAGCTTAGCTTT. Protein product: CASSPPGQGHDGEKLSF. The J gene is TRBJ1-1, the V gene TRBV18; 9 nucleotides agree with TRBD1. CDR1 and CDR2 (germline): KGHSH, LQKENI. This CDR3 has 17 amino acids.